This TCR beta chain was identified in a study of T cells after yellow fever vaccination. Study context: With SMART-Seq v4 Ultra Low Input, the fractions containing low cell numbers were prepared.

Generation of TCR cDNA used 5'RACE template switching (which added a universal primer site and UMIs). TCRdb independently ran MiXCR on the 5' RACE reads; one entry per CDR3 protein. The sample consists of around 250,000 distinct CDR3 sequences, about 7% of them appearing once. The V gene's germline CDR1 is MNHEY and CDR2 SVGAGI. This CDR3 region has 12 residues. General observations from the study: Post-booster repertoires again held most primary-vaccination clones (about 95% CD4, about 88% CD8).

As concerns this clonotype: Its antigen is unidentified. The junction departs from germline at one end; a sequencing error may be responsible.

This sample comprised CD4+ T cells sorted from PBMCs, obtained 15 days after the yellow fever booster vaccination. This receptor was taken from a young man who received the YFV17D yellow fever vaccine. The chain joins TRBV6-5 to TRBJ2-7, with 11 positions matching TRBD2. CDR3 nucleotides: TGTGCCAGCAGTCCCCGGACTAGCGGGTGGCACTTC. Translating gives CASSPRTSGWHF.